This is a list of T cell receptor beta chains from one sample in a study of blood T cell repertoires in COVID-19. Sequencing used immunoSEQ multiplex PCR; TCRdb keeps in-frame clones, though not all of them. This table has around 300,000 clones, just over 90% appearing once. Sequences were obtained from peripheral blood. These receptors were obtained from a woman under 40 with COVID-19, enrolled during active disease. The CDR3 runs from the conserved cysteine through the conserved F or W. The D gene is left open where the match is weak. Clone size is stated in some rows and not others, as once, few, many or a class when expanded.

>TRBJ2-7|16|TRBV11-2|TRBD1|once
TGTGCCAGCAGCGTAGGGACAGGGGACTCTCCTTACGAGCAGTACTTC
CASSVGTGDSPYEQYF
>TRBJ1-4|15|TRBV12-5|.|once
TGTGCTAGTGGACCTCCGTTGACAGGTGGGGAAAAACTGTTTTTT
CASGPPLTGGEKLFF
>TRBJ2-1|15|TRBV19|.|.
TGTGCCAGTAGTATGGCGTTAGCGGCTACAATTGAGCAGTTCTTC
CASSMALAATIEQFF
>TRBJ2-1|16|TRBV4-1|.|.
TGCGCCAGCAGCCAAGATTCAGTAGCGTCCTTCAATGAGCAGTTCTTC
CASSQDSVASFNEQFF
>TRBJ1-3|18|TRBV15|.|.
TGTGCCACCAGCAGAGATCAGGCCGGCAGGTTCTCTGGAAACACCATATATTTT
CATSRDQAGRFSGNTIYF
>TRBJ2-7|16|TRBV2|.|.
TGTGCCAGCAGTGACTGGACAGTAACGAGCTCCTACGAGCAGTACTTC
CASSDWTVTSSYEQYF
>TRBJ1-2|15|TRBV27|.|.
TGTGCCAGCACCGCATCCGGGGTGTCGGTGAGAGGCTACACCTTC
CASTASGVSVRGYTF
>TRBJ1-6|16|TRBV5-8|TRBD1|few
TGTGCCAGCAGCTTGAACAGGGGCTCCTATAATTCACCCCTCCACTTT
CASSLNRGSYNSPLHF
>TRBJ2-2|18|TRBV2|TRBD2|.
TGTGCCAGCAGGGCAACGCCTACTAGCGGAAGGAACACCGGGGAGCTGTTTTTT
CASRATPTSGRNTGELFF
>TRBJ1-4|16|TRBV4-1|.|once
TGCGCCAGCAGCCAAGATCAATCAGGGTGGGGAGAAAAACTGTTTTTT
CASSQDQSGWGEKLFF
>TRBJ1-1|12|TRBV12-5|.|.
TGTGCTAGTGGTTTGGGACTCACTGAAGCTTTCTTT
CASGLGLTEAFF
>TRBJ1-2|11|TRBV20-1|.|once
TGCAGTGCTTCCCTAGTCGATGGCTACACCTTC
CSASLVDGYTF
>TRBJ2-1|16|TRBV25-1|.|.
TGTGCCAGCAGTGAATCGCCCACGAGCTCCTACAATGAGCAGTTCTTC
CASSESPTSSYNEQFF
>TRBJ1-1|13|TRBV2|.|.
TGTGCCAGCAGTGATGGCTCGAACACTGAAGCTTTCTTT
CASSDGSNTEAFF